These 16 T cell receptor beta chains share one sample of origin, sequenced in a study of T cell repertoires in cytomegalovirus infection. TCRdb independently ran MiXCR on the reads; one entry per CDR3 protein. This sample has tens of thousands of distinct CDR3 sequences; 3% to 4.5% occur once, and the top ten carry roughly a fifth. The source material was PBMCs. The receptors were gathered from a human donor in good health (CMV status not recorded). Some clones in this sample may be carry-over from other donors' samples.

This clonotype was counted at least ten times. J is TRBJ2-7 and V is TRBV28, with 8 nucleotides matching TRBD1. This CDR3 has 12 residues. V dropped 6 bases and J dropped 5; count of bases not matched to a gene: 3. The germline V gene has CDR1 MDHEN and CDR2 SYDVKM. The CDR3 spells CASRDREDEQYF. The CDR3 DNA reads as TGTGCCAGCAGGGACAGGGAGGACGAGCAGTACTTC.

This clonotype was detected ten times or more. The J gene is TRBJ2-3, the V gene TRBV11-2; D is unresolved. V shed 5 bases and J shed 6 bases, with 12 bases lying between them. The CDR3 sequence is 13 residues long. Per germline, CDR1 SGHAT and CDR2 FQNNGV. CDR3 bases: TGTGCCAGCAGCGCCTGGACGGAGGATACGCAGTATTTT. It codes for CASSAWTEDTQYF. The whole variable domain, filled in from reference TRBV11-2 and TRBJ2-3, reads EAGVAQSPRYKIIEKRQSVAFWCNPISGHATLYWYQQILGQGPKLLIQFQNNGVVDDSQLPKDRFSAERLKGVDSTLKIQPAKLEDSAVYLCASSAWTEDTQYFGPGTRLTVL.

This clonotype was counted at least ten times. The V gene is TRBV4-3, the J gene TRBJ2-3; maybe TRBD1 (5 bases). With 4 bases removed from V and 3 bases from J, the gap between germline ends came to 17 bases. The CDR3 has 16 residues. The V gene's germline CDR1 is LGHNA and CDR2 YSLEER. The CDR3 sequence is CASSRFLGVLTDTQYF. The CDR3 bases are TGCGCCAGCAGCCGCTTCTTAGGGGTTTTGACAGATACGCAGTATTTT.

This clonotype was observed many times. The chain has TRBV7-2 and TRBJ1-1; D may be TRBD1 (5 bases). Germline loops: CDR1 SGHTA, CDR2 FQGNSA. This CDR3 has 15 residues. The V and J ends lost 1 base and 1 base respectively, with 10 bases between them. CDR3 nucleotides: TGTGCCAGCAGCTTAGGTGGCAGGGCGAACACTGAAGCTTTCTTT. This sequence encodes CASSLGGRANTEAFF. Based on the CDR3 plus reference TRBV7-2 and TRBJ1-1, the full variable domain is GAGVSQSPSNKVTEKGKDVELRCDPISGHTALYWYRQSLGQGLEFLIYFQGNSAPDKSGLPSDRFSAERTGGSVSTLTIQRTQQEDSAVYLCASSLGGRANTEAFFGQGTRLTVV.

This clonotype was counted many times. CDR3 loop: CASSLRRESHNEQFF. CDR3 nucleotide sequence: TGTGCCAGCAGCTTACGGCGGGAGTCTCACAATGAGCAGTTCTTC. This chain links TRBV7-8 with TRBJ2-1; 7 nucleotides agree with TRBD2. The CDR3 spans 15 residues. The germline V gene encodes CDR1 SGHVS and CDR2 FQNEAQ. The ends lost 2 bases at V and 5 bases at J; junction bases unmatched: 6.

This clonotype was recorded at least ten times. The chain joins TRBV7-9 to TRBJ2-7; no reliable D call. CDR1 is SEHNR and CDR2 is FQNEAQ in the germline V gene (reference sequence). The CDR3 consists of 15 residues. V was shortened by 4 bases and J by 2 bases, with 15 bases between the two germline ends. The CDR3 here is CASSYSGHTTYEQYF. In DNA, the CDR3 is TGTGCCAGCAGCTACTCGGGCCACACCACCTACGAGCAGTACTTC.

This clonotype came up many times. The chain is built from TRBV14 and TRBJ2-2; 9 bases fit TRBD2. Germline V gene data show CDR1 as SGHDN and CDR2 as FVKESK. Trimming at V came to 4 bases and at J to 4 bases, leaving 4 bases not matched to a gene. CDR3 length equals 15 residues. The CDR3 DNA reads TGTGCCAGCAGCCTACTAGCGGGTTCCACCGGGGAGCTGTTTTTT. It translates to CASSLLAGSTGELFF.

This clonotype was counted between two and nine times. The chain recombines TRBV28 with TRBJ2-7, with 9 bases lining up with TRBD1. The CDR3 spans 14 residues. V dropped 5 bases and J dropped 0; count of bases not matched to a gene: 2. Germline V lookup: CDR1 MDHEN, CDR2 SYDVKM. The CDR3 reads CASSTGGLSYEQYF. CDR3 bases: TGTGCCAGCAGTACAGGGGGCCTCTCCTACGAGCAGTACTTC.

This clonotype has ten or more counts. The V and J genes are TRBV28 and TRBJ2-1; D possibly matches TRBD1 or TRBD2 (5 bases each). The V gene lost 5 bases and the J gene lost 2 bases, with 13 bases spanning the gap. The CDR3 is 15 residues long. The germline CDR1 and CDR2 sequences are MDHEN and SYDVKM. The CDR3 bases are TGTGCCAGCAGTCATATGGGACCGACCTACAATGAGCAGTTCTTC. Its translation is CASSHMGPTYNEQFF.

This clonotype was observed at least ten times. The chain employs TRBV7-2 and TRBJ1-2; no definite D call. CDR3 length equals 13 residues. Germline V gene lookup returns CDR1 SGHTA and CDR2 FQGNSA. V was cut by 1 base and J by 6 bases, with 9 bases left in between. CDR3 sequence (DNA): TGTGCCAGCAGCTTAGACGGGGATCATGGCTACACCTTC. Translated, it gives CASSLDGDHGYTF. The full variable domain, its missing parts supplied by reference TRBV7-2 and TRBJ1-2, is GAGVSQSPSNKVTEKGKDVELRCDPISGHTALYWYRQSLGQGLEFLIYFQGNSAPDKSGLPSDRFSAERTGGSVSTLTIQRTQQEDSAVYLCASSLDGDHGYTFGSGTRLTVV.

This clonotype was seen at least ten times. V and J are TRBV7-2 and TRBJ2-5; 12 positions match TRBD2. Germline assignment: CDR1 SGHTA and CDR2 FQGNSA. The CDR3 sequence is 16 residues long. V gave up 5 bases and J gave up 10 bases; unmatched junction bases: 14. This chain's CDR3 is CASSTPRTSGIWDQYF. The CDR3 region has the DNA TGTGCCAGCAGCACTCCGAGGACTAGCGGGATTTGGGACCAGTACTTC.

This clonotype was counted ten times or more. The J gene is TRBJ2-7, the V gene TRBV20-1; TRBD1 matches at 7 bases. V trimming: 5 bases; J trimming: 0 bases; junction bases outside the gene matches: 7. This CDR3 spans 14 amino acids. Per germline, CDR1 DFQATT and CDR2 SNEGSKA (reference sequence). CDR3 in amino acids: CSAEPGQSSYEQYF. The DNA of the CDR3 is TGCAGTGCTGAGCCGGGACAGAGCTCCTACGAGCAGTACTTC.

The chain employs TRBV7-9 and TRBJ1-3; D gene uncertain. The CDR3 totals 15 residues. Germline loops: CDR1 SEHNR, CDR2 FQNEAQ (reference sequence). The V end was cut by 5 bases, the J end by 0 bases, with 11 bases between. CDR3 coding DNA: TGTGCCAGCAGCAGCAACGGGGACTCTGGAAACACCATATATTTT. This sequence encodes CASSSNGDSGNTIYF.

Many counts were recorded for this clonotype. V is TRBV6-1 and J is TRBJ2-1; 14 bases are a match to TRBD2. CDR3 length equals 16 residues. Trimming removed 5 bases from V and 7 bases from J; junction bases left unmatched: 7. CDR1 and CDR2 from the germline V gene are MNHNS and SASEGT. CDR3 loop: CASSNPRLAGGNEQFF. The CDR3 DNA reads TGTGCCAGCAGTAACCCGAGACTAGCGGGGGGGAATGAGCAGTTCTTC.

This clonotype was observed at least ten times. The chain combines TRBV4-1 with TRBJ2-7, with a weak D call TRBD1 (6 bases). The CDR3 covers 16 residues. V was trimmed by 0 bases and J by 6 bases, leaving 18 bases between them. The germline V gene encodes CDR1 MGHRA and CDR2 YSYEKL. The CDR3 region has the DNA TGCGCCAGCAGCCAAGAAGGGGCAGGGGCGTATGGCGAGCAGTACTTC. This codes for CASSQEGAGAYGEQYF.

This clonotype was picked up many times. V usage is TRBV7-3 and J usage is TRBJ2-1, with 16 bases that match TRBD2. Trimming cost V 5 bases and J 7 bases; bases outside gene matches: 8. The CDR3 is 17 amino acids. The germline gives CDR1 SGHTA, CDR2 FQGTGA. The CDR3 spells CASSGGTSGRAGNEQFF. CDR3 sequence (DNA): TGTGCCAGCAGCGGCGGGACTAGCGGGAGGGCCGGAAATGAGCAGTTCTTC.